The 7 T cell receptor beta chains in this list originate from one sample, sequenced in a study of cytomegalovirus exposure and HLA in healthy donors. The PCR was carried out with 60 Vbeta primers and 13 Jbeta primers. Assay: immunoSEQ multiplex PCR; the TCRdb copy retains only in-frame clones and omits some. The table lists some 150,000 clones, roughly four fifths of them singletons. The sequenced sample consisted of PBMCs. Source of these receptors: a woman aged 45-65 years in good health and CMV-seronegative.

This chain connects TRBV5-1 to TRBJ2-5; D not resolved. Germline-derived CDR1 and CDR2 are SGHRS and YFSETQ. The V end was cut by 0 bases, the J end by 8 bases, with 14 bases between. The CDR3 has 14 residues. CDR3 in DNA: TGCGCCAGCAGCTTGGAAGCCCCGATAAGTACCCAGTACTTC. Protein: CASSLEAPISTQYF.

The CDR3 coding sequence is TGTGCCAGCAGCCGCCCCGGACAGGGGCTTTCCACCGGGGAGCTGTTTTTT. As protein: CASSRPGQGLSTGELFF. The chain has TRBV5-6 and TRBJ2-2; TRBD1 agrees at 9 bases. Looked up from germline, CDR1 is SGHDT and CDR2 is YYEEEE. V lost 4 bases to trimming and J lost 4 bases; unmatched junction nucleotides: 11. The CDR3 spans 17 residues.

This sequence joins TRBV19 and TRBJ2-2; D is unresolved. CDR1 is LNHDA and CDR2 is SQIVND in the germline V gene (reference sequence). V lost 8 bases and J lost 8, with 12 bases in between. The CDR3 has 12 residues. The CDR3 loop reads CASAPLVGELFF. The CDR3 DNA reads TGTGCCAGTGCCCCATTAGTGGGGGAGCTGTTTTTT.

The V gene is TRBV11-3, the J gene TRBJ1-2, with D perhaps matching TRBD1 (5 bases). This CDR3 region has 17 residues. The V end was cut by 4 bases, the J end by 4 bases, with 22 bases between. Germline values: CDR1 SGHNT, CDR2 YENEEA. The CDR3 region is CASSSPRRGRAGYGYTF. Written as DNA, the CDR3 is TGTGCCAGCAGCTCCCCCCGACGTGGCAGGGCTGGCTATGGCTACACCTTC.

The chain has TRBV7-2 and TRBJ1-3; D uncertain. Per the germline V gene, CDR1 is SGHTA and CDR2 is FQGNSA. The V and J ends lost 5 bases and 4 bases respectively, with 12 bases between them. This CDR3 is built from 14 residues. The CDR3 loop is CASSLSRGGNTIYF. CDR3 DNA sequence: TGTGCCAGCAGCCTCTCTAGAGGAGGAAACACCATATATTTT.

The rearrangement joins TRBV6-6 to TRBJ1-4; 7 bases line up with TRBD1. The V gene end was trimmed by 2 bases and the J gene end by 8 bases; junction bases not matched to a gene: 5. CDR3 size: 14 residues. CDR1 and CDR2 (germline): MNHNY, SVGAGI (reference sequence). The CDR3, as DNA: TGTGCCAGCAGTTACCCAGGGGGTCGGGAAAAACTGTTTTTT. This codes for CASSYPGGREKLFF.

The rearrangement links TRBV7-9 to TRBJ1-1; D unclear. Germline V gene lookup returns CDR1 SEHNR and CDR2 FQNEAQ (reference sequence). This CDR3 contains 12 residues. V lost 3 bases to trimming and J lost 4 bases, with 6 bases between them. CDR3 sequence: CASSLSRTEAFF. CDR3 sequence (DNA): TGTGCCAGCAGCTTGTCCCGCACTGAAGCTTTCTTT.